This T cell receptor (beta chain) was sequenced in a study of blood T cell repertoires in COVID-19. Study background: Material from acute and convalescent COVID-19 was sourced from the United States, Italy and Spain. PBMCs, B-cell-depleted T cells, or T cells provided the cDNA or gDNA that made up the material.

This CDR3 spans 12 amino acids. Trimming removed 3 bases from V and 11 bases from J, with 11 bases in between. The germline V gene encodes CDR1 MDHEN and CDR2 SYDVKM. Source study methods: Reference gene primer amplification gave nucleated cell count estimates. Data came from immunoSEQ multiplex PCR; TCRdb stores just in-frame clones and leaves some out. The DNA was the basis for D and trimming; V, J and clone size are from that table. This table has 160,000 or so clones, just under 80% appearing once. The genes are TRBV28 and TRBJ1-5; perhaps TRBD1 as D (5 bases). The clonotype originates from a woman over 75 with acute or convalescent COVID-19. The material sequenced was peripheral blood. This CDR3 is CASSLTDRTQHF. Here the CDR3 DNA reads TGTGCCAGCAGTTTGACAGATCGTACCCAGCATTTT.